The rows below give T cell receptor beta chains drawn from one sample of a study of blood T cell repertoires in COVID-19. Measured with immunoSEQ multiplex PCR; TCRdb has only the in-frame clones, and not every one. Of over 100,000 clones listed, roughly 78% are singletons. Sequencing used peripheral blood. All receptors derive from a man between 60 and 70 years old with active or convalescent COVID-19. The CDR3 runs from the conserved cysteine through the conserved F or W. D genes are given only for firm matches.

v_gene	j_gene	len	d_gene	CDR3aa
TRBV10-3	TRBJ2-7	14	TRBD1	CAILAGTGIYEQYF
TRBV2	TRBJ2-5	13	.	CASRGPSQGTQYF
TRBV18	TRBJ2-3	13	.	CASSPPRGDTQYF
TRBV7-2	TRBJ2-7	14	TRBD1	CASSLYQGVNEQYF
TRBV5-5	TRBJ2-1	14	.	CASSLSRGYNEQFF
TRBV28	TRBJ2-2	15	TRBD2	CASSWLAGETGELFF
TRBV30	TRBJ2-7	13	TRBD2	CAWCRGGSYEQYF
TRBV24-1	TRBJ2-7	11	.	CATSDSNEQYF
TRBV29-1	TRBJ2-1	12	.	CSVDLRGWEQFF
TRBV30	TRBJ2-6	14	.	CAWAPFSGANVLTF
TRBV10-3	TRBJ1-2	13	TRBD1	CAITMGQSYGYTF
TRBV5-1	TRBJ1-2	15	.	CASGSSRGRDYGYTF
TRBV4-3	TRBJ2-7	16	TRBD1	CASSQAPGQGAYEQYF
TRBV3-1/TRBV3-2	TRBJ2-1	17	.	CASSQEAGALTGDEQFF
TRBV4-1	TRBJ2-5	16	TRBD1	CASSQDRYRGQETQYF
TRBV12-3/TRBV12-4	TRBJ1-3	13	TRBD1	CASRRDRGNTIYF
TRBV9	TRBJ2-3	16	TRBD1	CASSTRQGASADTQYF
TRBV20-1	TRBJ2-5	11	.	CRANYEETQYF
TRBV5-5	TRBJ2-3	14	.	CASSLAPSRDTQYF
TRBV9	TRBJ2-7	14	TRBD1	CASSVAGQSYEQYF
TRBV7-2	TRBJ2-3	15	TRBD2	CASSRSGTSTDTQYF
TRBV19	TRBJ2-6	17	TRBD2	CASSPGLAGAGANVLTF
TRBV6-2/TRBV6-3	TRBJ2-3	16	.	CASSWILADNTDTQYF
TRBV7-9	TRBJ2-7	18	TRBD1	CASRPGQGSAGPNYEQYF
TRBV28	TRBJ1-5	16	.	CASTLRGGERGQPQHF
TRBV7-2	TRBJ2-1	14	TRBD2	CASSWPSGISEQFF
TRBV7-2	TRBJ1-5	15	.	CASSLVWGGTKPQHF
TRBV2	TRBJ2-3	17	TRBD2	CAIPWRGLAGTTDTQYF
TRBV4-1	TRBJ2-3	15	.	CASSQDLSRTDTQYF
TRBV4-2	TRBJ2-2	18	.	CASSHGGGGPANTGELFF
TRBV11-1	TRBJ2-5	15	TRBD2	CASSLYAGVEETQYF
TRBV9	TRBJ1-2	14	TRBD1	CASSVTGTGHGYTF
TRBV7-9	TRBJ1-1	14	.	CASSLGGRGVEAFF
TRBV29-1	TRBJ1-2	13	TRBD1	CSVGQGQSYGYTF
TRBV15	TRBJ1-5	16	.	CATGAGNGLGNQPQHF
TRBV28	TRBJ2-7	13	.	CASTRGRPYEQYF
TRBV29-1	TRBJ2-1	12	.	CSAGTLYNEQFF
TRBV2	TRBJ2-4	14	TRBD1	CASRQGTGENIQYF
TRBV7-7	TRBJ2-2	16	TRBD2	CASSPSGTSVAGELFF